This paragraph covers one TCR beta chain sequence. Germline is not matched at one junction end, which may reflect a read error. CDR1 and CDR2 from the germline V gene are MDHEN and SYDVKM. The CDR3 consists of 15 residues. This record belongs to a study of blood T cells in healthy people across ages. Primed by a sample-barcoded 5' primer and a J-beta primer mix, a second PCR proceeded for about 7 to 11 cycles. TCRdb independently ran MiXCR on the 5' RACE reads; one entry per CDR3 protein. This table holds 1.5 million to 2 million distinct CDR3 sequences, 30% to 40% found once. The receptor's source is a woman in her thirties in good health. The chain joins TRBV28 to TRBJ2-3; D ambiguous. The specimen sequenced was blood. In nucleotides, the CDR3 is TGTGCCAGCAGCCCCTACGCTTATCTCACAGCTACGCAGTATTTT. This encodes CASSPYAYLTATQYF.